This TCR beta chain comes out of a study of OX40 agonist ivuxolimab in advanced cancers. In its sample, this clone was seen a few times. TCRdb's copy holds only in-frame clones and misses some; the assay was immunoSEQ multiplex PCR. The sample has 25,000 to 35,000 clones, 65% to 80% seen once. The length of the CDR3 is 15 residues. CDR1 SNHLY and CDR2 FYNNEI come from the germline V gene. Trimming left V 0 bases short and J 7 bases short, with 15 bases between. Source: CD4+ or CD8+ T cells sorted from blood, taken in a trial of the OX40 agonist ivuxolimab. The chain links TRBV2 to TRBJ1-2, with TRBD1 as a possible D gene (5 bases). This TCR was sampled from an adult with an advanced solid tumor such as melanoma, head and neck, liver or kidney cancer. The CDR3 region is CASSEALRGGGGYTF. In nucleotides, the CDR3 is TGTGCCAGCAGTGAAGCGCTTCGGGGGGGAGGTGGCTACACCTTC.